The clone carrying this T cell receptor beta chain has only a few counts. The V gene end was trimmed by 5 bases and the J gene end by 8 bases; junction bases not matched to a gene: 9. The CDR3 sequence is 14 residues long. The data derive from a study of early T cells in non-severe SARS-CoV-2 infection. Study as a whole: Chains stayed unpaired after sequencing of bulk RNA from unsorted whole blood.

Via MiXCR, TCRdb re-called the 5' RACE reads, giving one row per CDR3 protein. The profile covers approximately 62,000 distinct CDR3 sequences, with under 15% appearing a single time and about 4% taken by the ten largest. This sequence joins TRBV12-3 or TRBV12-4 and TRBJ2-5; 9 nucleotides match TRBD2. Sample: whole blood. The clonotype comes from an adult who was a healthcare worker with PCR-confirmed SARS-CoV-2 infection or an uninfected control (not recorded which). The CDR3 DNA is TGTGCCAGCAGTCTCGGGACTAGCAGGAGCACCCAGTACTTC. Translating it yields CASSLGTSRSTQYF.